The T cell receptor beta chain described here comes from a study of blood T cell repertoires in COVID-19. Study context: From T cells, B-cell-depleted T cells, or PBMCs came the material, which was cDNA or gDNA.

Some clones are missing from TCRdb's copy, which holds only in-frame ones; the method was immunoSEQ multiplex PCR. The repertoire holds 360,000 or so clones, with 89% as singletons. The CDR3 length is 16 residues. Germline assignment: CDR1 LNHDA and CDR2 SQIVND (reference sequence). V was pared by 7 bases and J by 0 bases, with 16 bases between. Participants reported their clinical history, and cohort assignment relied on those reports. The receptor was derived from a woman aged 25 to 39 who had recovered from COVID-19. The V and J genes are TRBV19 and TRBJ1-3, with D unclear. Sequencing was done on a sample of PBMCs or T cells enriched from blood (not recorded which). The CDR3 spells CASISRRTSSGNTIYF. The CDR3 DNA sequence: TGTGCCAGTATCTCCAGAAGAACCAGCTCTGGAAACACCATATATTTT.